One and the same sample provided the 18 T cell receptor beta chains below, sequenced in a study of T-cell reconstitution after alpha-beta-depleted transplantation in children. This sample's TCRbeta library carried unique molecular identifier barcodes. TCRdb fed the PCR reads into MiXCR, producing one record per CDR3 protein. Of around 700,000 distinct CDR3 sequences in the sample, around 13% were seen once. This specimen consisted of PBMCs, obtained before TCRalphabeta/CD19-depleted stem cell transplant. The origin of the receptors is a girl under 10 years old with congenital amegakaryocytic thrombocytopenia, due to receive a stem cell transplant.

This clonotype was seen repeatedly, ten times or more. V gene TRBV29-1 combines with J gene TRBJ1-5, with D maybe TRBD1 (5 bases). There are 15 residues in the CDR3. The V and J ends lost 5 bases and 0 bases respectively, with 14 bases between them. CDR1 is SQVTM, CDR2 ANQGSEA, per germline. For the CDR3, the DNA is TGCAGCGTTCTTGCTTCTGGGACTAGCAATCAGCCCCAGCATTTT. This encodes CSVLASGTSNQPQHF. The entire variable domain, with the rest obtained from reference TRBV29-1 and TRBJ1-5, is as follows: SAVISQKPSRDICQRGTSLTIQCQVDSQVTMMFWYRQQPGQSLTLIATANQGSEATYESGFVIDKFPISRPNLTFSTLTVSNMSPEDSSIYLCSVLASGTSNQPQHFGDGTRLSIL.

This clonotype was recorded at least ten times. This chain joins TRBV10-3 and TRBJ1-2, with no clear D. From germline, CDR1 is ENHRY and CDR2 SYGVKD. V was trimmed by 3 bases and J by 4 bases, leaving 18 bases between them. The CDR3 spans 16 residues. CDR3 bases: TGTGCCATCAGTGAAAGTGCAGGCCCCCTGGGCTATGGCTACACCTTC. Its translation is CAISESAGPLGYGYTF.

The V and J genes are TRBV4-1 and TRBJ2-4; D call uncertain. From germline, CDR1 is MGHRA and CDR2 YSYEKL. The length of the CDR3 is 17 residues. V lost 1 base and J lost 0, with 13 bases in between. The CDR3 region is CASSQVQALGAKNIQYF. In nucleotides, the CDR3 is TGCGCCAGCAGCCAAGTGCAAGCGTTGGGAGCCAAAAACATTCAGTACTTC.

The chain combines TRBV28 with TRBJ2-4; perhaps TRBD1 as D (6 bases). This CDR3 has 19 amino acids. V shed 7 bases and J shed 1 base, with 26 bases lying between them. Germline V gene lookup returns CDR1 MDHEN and CDR2 SYDVKM. CDR3 protein: CASTPLGQGNPGAKNIQYF. The DNA for the CDR3 is TGTGCCAGCACTCCACTGGGGCAGGGGAACCCTGGGGCCAAAAACATTCAGTACTTC.

This clonotype was observed a few times. The CDR3 nucleotides are TGTGCCAGTCTTGTCGGGGGTGAGCAGTTCTTC. Translating gives CASLVGGEQFF. The J gene is TRBJ2-1, the V gene TRBV28; tentative D call: TRBD2 (6 bases). CDR3 length: 11 amino acids. V dropped 9 bases and J dropped 9 bases, with 12 bases sitting between them. Per the germline V gene, CDR1 is MDHEN and CDR2 is SYDVKM.

The table lists this clonotype with a few counts. This chain uses TRBV2 with TRBJ2-1, with D possibly being TRBD2 (6 bases). Germline CDR1 reads SNHLY; CDR2 reads FYNNEI. There are 14 residues in the CDR3. V was shortened by 7 bases and J by 6 bases, with 16 bases between the two germline ends. The CDR3 region is CASIYAGGSNEQFF. The CDR3 DNA reads as TGTGCCAGCATTTATGCTGGGGGGTCCAATGAGCAGTTCTTC.

This clonotype was counted at least ten times. This chain connects TRBV27 to TRBJ2-7, with D possibly TRBD2 on 6 matching bases. The CDR3 totals 16 residues. V lost 3 bases and J 2 bases, leaving 17 bases between the germline ends. The germline V gene encodes CDR1 MNHEY and CDR2 SMNVEV (reference sequence). The CDR3 here is CASSLTSPGSAYEQYF. DNA for the CDR3: TGTGCCAGCAGTTTGACTAGTCCAGGCTCCGCCTACGAGCAGTACTTC.

V is TRBV20-1 and J is TRBJ2-7; TRBD2 agrees at 8 bases. V lost 3 bases, J lost 2 bases, and 6 bases stayed unmatched. CDR3 length equals 14 residues. Germline-derived CDR1 and CDR2 are DFQATT and SNEGSKA (reference sequence). The CDR3 DNA reads TGCAGTGCTAGCGGTCGGGAGGGCACCTACGAGCAGTACTTC. This translates into CSASGREGTYEQYF.

This clonotype was counted at least ten times. The chain couples TRBV10-3 to TRBJ2-7; 8 nucleotides align to TRBD1. Trimming at V came to 7 bases and at J to 3 bases, leaving 5 bases not matched to a gene. This CDR3 contains 13 residues. The germline CDR1 and CDR2 sequences are ENHRY and SYGVKD. CDR3 sequence: CAITLGQGYEQYF. CDR3 bases: TGTGCCATCACCTTAGGACAGGGCTACGAGCAGTACTTC.

The rearrangement joins TRBV5-1 to TRBJ1-2; D is ambiguous. The ends were cut back, 1 base at V and 4 bases at J, with 11 bases in the middle. Germline loops: CDR1 SGHRS, CDR2 YFSETQ. The CDR3 contains 14 residues. The CDR3 bases are TGCGCCAGCAGCTTGCCGGGCGGCCTCTATGGCTACACCTTC. Protein product: CASSLPGGLYGYTF.

V is TRBV28 and J is TRBJ2-1; D possibly corresponds to TRBD1 (6 bases). Germline assignment: CDR1 MDHEN and CDR2 SYDVKM. CDR3 length: 15 residues. V was trimmed by 2 bases and J by 7 bases, leaving 15 bases between them. DNA for the CDR3: TGTGCCAGCAGTTTAGTGGGGGCTCCCTTGAATGAGCAGTTCTTC. It yields the protein CASSLVGAPLNEQFF.

This chain links TRBV5-1 with TRBJ1-1; D remains unclear. Germline V lookup: CDR1 SGHRS, CDR2 YFSETQ. With 3 bases removed from V and 7 bases from J, the gap between germline ends came to 10 bases. The CDR3 is 12 residues long. CDR3 coding DNA: TGCGCCAGCAGCTCTACCTTAGGTGAAGCTTTCTTT. Its protein product is CASSSTLGEAFF.

The sample holds a few counts of this clonotype. In nucleotides, the CDR3 is TGCGCCAGCAGCTTGGGCCCGGGAGCTGCCGGGTACGAGCAGTACTTC. The encoded protein is CASSLGPGAAGYEQYF. The chain carries TRBV5-1 and TRBJ2-7; tentatively, D is TRBD2 (6 bases). Trimming removed 0 bases from V and 4 bases from J, with 17 bases in between. The CDR3 extends over 16 amino acids. In germline, CDR1 is SGHRS, CDR2 YFSETQ.

This clonotype was seen a handful of times. V gene TRBV10-3 combines with J gene TRBJ1-5; no clear D. CDR3 length equals 16 residues. V lost 0 bases to trimming and J lost 0 bases, with 9 bases between them. The germline CDR1 and CDR2 sequences are ENHRY and SYGVKD. The CDR3, as DNA: TGTGCCATCAGTGAGTCGGCGGGATATAGCAATCAGCCCCAGCATTTT. Residues: CAISESAGYSNQPQHF.

This clonotype was counted many times. J is TRBJ2-1 and V is TRBV5-6, with TRBD2 matching over 12 bases. Germline lookup yields CDR1 SGHDT and CDR2 YYEEEE. The ends lost 4 bases at V and 14 bases at J; junction bases unmatched: 16. The CDR3 consists of 16 residues. The CDR3 sequence: CASSTDVGLAGRLEFF. The CDR3 bases are TGTGCCAGCAGCACCGACGTGGGACTAGCGGGTCGTCTAGAGTTCTTC.

This clonotype was detected many times. V and J are TRBV29-1 and TRBJ1-1; D is unresolved. There are 11 residues in the CDR3. Trimming cost V 7 bases and J 3 bases, with 9 bases left between them. From germline, CDR1 is SQVTM and CDR2 ANQGSEA. The CDR3 nucleotides are TGCAGCGCCCGAAGAGACACTGAAGCTTTCTTT. Protein product: CSARRDTEAFF.

The V gene is TRBV11-2, the J gene TRBJ2-7; D is perhaps TRBD2 (5 bases). CDR1 SGHAT and CDR2 FQNNGV come from the germline V gene. There are 14 residues in the CDR3. V was clipped by 5 bases and J by 5 bases, with 16 bases between them. The CDR3 DNA is TGTGCCAGCAGCCCCTTTTTAGCGAGGGACGAGCAGTACTTC. Protein: CASSPFLARDEQYF. Variable domain in full (rest from reference TRBV11-2 and TRBJ2-7): EAGVAQSPRYKIIEKRQSVAFWCNPISGHATLYWYQQILGQGPKLLIQFQNNGVVDDSQLPKDRFSAERLKGVDSTLKIQPAKLEDSAVYLCASSPFLARDEQYFGPGTRLTVT.

This clonotype was seen more than once but under ten times. The chain employs TRBV5-1 and TRBJ2-1; 7 bases agree with TRBD2. CDR3 length: 15 residues. The trim removed 0 bases at V and 8 bases at J, leaving 8 bases unmatched. The germline gives CDR1 SGHRS, CDR2 YFSETQ. Here the CDR3 DNA reads TGCGCCAGCAGCTTGGCCCCCCCCCGGGAGGATGAGCAGTTCTTC. Translated: CASSLAPPREDEQFF.